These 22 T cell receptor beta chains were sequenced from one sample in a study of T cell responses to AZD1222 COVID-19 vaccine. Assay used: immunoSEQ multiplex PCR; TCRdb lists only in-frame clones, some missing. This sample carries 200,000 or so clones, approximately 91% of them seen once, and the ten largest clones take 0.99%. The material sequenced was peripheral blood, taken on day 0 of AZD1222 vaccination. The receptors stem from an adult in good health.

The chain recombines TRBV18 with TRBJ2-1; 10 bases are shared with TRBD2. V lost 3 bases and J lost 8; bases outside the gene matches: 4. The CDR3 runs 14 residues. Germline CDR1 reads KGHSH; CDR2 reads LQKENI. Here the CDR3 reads CASSPRTSGDEQFF. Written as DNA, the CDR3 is TGTGCCAGCTCACCCCGGACTAGCGGCGATGAGCAGTTCTTC.

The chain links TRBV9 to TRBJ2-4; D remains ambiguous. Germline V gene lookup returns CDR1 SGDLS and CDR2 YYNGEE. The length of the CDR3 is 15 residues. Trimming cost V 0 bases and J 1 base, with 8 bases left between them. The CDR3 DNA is TGTGCCAGCAGCGTAGATGGTGCCGCCAAAAACATTCAGTACTTC. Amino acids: CASSVDGAAKNIQYF.

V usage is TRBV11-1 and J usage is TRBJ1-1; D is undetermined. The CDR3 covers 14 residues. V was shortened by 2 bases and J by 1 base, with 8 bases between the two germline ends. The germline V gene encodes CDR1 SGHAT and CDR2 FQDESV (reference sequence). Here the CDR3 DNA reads TGTGCCAGCAGCTTACCGGAGGGGAACACTGAAGCTTTCTTT. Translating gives CASSLPEGNTEAFF.

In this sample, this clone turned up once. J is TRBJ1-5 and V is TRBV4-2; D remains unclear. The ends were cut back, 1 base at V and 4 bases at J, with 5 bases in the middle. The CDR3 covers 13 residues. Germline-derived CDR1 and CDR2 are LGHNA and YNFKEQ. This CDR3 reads CASSQGINQPQHF. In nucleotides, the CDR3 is TGTGCCAGCAGCCAAGGCATTAATCAGCCCCAGCATTTT.

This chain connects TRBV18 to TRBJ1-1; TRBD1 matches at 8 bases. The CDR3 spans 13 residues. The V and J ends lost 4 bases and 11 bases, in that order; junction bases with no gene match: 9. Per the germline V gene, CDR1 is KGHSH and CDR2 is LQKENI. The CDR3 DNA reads TGTGCCAGCTCACAGGAGACAGGGGAAGGGGCTTTCTTT. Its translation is CASSQETGEGAFF.

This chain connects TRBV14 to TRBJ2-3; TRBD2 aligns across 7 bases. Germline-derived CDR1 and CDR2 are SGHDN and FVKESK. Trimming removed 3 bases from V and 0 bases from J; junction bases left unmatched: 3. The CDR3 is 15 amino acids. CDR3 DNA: TGTGCCAGCAGCCATTCTAGCGGAAGCACAGATACGCAGTATTTT. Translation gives CASSHSSGSTDTQYF.

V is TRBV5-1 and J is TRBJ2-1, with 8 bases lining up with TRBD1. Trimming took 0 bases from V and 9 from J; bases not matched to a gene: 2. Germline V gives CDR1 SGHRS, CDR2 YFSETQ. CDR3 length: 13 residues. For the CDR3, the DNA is TGCGCCAGCAGCTTGGCAGGGGGCATTGAGCAGTTCTTC. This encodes CASSLAGGIEQFF.

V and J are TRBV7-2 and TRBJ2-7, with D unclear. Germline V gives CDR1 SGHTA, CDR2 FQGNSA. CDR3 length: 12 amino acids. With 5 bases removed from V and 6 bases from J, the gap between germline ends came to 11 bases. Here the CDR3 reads CASSRVPGEQYF. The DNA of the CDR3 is TGTGCCAGCAGCCGAGTACCCGGCGAGCAGTACTTC.

This chain's CDR3 is CASSPPGLNTEAFF. DNA for the CDR3: TGTGCCAGCTCACCACCCGGCTTGAACACTGAAGCTTTCTTT. The chain links TRBV18 to TRBJ1-1, with no clear D. The CDR3 loop spans 14 amino acids. Trimming pared 0 bases from V and 0 bases from J, leaving 5 bases between. The germline gives CDR1 KGHSH, CDR2 LQKENI.

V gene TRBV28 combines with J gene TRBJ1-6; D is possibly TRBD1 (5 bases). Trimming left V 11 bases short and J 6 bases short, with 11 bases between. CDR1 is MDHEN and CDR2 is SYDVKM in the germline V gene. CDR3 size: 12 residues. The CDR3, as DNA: TGTGCCTCTGGGGGGGGTAATTCACCCCTCCACTTT. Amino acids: CASGGGNSPLHF.

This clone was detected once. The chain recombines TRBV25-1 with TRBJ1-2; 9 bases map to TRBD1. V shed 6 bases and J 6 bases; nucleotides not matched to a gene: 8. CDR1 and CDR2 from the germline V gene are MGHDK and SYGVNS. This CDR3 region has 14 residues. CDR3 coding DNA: TGTGCCAGCAGCTTTCCCGGACAGGGGAATGGCTACACCTTC. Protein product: CASSFPGQGNGYTF.

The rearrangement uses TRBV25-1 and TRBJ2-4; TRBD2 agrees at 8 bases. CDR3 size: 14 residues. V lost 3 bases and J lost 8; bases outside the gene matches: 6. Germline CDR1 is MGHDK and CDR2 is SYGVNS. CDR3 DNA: TGTGCCAGCAGTGACATAGCGGGGTGGGACATTCAGTACTTC. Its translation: CASSDIAGWDIQYF. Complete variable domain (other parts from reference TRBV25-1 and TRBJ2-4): EADIYQTPRYLVIGTGKKITLECSQTMGHDKMYWYQQDPGMELHLIHYSYGVNSTEKGDLSSESTVSRIRTEHFPLTLESARPSHTSQYLCASSDIAGWDIQYFGAGTRLSVL.

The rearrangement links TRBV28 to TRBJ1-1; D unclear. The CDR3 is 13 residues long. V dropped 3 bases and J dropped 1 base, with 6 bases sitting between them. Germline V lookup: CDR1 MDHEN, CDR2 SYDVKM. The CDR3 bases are TGTGCCAGCAGTTTTCCGGGGAACACTGAAGCTTTCTTT. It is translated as CASSFPGNTEAFF.

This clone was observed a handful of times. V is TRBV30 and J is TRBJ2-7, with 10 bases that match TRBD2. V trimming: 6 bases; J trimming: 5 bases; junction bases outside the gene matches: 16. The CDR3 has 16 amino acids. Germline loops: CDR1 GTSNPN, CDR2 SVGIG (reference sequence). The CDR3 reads CACPGGLAGAPDEQYF. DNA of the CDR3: TGTGCCTGCCCAGGGGGGCTAGCGGGAGCGCCCGACGAGCAGTACTTC.

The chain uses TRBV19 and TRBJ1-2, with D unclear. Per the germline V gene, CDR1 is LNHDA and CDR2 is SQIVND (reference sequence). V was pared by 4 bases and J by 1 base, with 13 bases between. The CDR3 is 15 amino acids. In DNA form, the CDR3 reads TGTGCCAGTAGTAGCGGGGTCCAGGATAACTATGGCTACACCTTC. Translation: CASSSGVQDNYGYTF.

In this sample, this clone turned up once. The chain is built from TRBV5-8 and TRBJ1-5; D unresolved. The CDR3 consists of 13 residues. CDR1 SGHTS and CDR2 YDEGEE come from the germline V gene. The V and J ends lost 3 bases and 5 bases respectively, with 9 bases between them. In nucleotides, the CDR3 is TGTGCCAGCAGCTCGAGGCCCTATCAGCCCCAGCATTTT. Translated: CASSSRPYQPQHF.

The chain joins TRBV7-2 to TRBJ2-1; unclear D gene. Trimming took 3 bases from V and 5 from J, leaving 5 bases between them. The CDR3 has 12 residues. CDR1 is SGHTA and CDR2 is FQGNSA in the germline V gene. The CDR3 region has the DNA TGTGCCAGCAGCTTTGTGCACAATGAGCAGTTCTTC. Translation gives CASSFVHNEQFF.

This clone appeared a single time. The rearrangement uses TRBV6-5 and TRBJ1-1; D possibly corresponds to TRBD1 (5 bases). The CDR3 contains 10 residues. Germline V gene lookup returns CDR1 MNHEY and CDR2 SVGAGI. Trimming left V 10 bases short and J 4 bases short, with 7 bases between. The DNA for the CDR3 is TGTGCCACAGGGCTCACTGAAGCTTTCTTT. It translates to CATGLTEAFF.

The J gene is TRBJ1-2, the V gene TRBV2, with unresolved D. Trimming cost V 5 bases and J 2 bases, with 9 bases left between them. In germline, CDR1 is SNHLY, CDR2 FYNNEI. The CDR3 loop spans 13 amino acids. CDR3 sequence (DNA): TGTGCCAGCAGTACGGAGGAAAACTATGGCTACACCTTC. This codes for CASSTEENYGYTF.

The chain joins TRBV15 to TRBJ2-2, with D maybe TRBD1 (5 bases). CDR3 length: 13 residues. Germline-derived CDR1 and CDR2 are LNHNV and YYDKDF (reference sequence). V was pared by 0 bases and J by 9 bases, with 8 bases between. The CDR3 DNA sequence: TGTGCCACCAGCAGAGAACAGGACAGGGAGCTGTTTTTT. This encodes CATSREQDRELFF.

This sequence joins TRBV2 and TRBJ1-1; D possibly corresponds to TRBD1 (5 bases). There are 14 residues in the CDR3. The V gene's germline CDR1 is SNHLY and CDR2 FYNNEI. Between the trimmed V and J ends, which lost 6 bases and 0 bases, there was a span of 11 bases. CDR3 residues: CASRVTALNTEAFF. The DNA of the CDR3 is TGTGCCAGCAGGGTGACAGCCTTGAACACTGAAGCTTTCTTT.

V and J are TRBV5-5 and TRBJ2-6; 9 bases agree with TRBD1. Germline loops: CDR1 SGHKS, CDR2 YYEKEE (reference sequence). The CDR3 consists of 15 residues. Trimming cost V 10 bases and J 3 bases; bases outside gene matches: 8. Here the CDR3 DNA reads TGTGCCGGAAGCACAGGGGGCAATGGGGCCAACGTCCTGACTTTC. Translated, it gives CAGSTGGNGANVLTF.